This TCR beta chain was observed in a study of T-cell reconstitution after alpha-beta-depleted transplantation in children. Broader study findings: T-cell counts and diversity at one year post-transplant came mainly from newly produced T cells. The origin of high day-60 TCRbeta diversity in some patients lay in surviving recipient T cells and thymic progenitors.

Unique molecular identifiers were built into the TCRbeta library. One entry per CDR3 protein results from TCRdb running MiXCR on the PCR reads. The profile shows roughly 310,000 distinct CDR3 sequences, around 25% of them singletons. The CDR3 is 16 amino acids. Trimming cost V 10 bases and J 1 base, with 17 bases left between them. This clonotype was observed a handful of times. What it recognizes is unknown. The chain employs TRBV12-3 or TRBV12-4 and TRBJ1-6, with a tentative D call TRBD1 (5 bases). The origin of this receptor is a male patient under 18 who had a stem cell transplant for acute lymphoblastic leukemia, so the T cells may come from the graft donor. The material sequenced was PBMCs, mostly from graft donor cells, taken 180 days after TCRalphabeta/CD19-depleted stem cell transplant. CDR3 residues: CATSQRGRSYNSPLHF. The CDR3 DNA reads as TGTGCCACCTCCCAGAGGGGTCGGTCCTATAATTCACCCCTCCACTTT.